The T cell receptor (beta chain) described here comes from a study of human T cells and chemical hapten exposure. Whole-study results and caveats: Unchanged with DPC sensitization were TCRs above 1 in 1000 frequency. The formation of large CDR3 similarity clusters by expanded TCRs significantly exceeded that of controls.

Only a few counts were recorded for this clonotype. Antigen: not known. Trimming took 6 bases from V and 3 from J, leaving 8 bases between them. There are 13 residues in the CDR3. Separate cDNA molecules received unique molecular identifiers, which the library attached to them. TCRdb re-derived calls from the RACE reads in MiXCR, one entry per CDR3 protein. The repertoire holds 190,000 or so distinct CDR3 sequences, with roughly 30% as singletons. Time point given: pre-sensitization, week 0. Described treatment: therapeutic diphenylcyclopropenone sensitization with weekly scalp DPC. This chain links TRBV12-3 or TRBV12-4 with TRBJ2-2; D not certain. The source was whole blood, collected in connection with sensitization to the hapten diphenylcyclopropenone (DPC). The sequence derives from a woman in her 30s with alopecia areata. Some clones in this sample may be carry-over from other donors' samples. The DNA for the CDR3 is TGTGCCAGCAGACTCCGGGACACCGGGGAGCTGTTTTTT. Protein sequence: CASRLRDTGELFF.